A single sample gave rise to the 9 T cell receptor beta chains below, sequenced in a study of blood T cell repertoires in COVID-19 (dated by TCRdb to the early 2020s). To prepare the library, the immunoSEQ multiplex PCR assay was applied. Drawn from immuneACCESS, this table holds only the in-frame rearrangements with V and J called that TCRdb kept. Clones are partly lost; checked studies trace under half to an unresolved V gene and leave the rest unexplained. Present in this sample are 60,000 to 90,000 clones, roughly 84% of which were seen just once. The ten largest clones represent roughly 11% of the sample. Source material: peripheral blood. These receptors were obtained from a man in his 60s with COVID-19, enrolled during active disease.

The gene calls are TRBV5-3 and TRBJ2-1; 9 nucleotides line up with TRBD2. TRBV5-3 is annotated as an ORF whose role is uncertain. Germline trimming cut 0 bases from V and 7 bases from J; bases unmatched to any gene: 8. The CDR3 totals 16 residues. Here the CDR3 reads CARSLEVSGRLNEQFF. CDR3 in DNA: TGTGCCAGAAGCTTGGAGGTTAGCGGGAGATTAAATGAGCAGTTCTTC.

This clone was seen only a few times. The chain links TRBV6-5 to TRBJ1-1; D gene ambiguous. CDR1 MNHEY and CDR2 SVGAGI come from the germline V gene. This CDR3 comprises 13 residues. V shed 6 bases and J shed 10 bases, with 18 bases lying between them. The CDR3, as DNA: TGTGCCAGCAGACGCGGATCGCGGGGTCGAGCTTTCTTT. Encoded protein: CASRRGSRGRAFF.

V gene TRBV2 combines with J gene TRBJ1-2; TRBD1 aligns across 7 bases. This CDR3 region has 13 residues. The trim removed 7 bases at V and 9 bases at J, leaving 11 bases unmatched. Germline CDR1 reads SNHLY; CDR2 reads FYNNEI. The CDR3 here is CASTGQLEGSYTF. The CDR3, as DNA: TGTGCCAGCACGGGACAGCTAGAAGGTAGCTACACCTTC.

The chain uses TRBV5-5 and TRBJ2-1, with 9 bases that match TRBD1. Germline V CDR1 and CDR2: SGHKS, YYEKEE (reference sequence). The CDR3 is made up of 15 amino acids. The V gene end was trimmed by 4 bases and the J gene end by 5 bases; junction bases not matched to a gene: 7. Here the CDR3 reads CASSPGQGIDNEQFF. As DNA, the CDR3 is TGTGCCAGCAGCCCCGGACAGGGGATCGACAATGAGCAGTTCTTC. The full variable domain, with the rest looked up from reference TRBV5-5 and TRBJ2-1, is DAGVTQSPTHLIKTRGQQVTLRCSPISGHKSVSWYQQVLGQGPQFIFQYYEKEERGRGNFPDRFSARQFPNYSSELNVNALLLGDSALYLCASSPGQGIDNEQFFGPGTRLTVL.

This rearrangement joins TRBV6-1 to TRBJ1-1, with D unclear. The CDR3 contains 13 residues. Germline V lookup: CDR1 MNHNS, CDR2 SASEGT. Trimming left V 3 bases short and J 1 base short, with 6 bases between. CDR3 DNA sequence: TGTGCCAGCAGTGACCGGGGGAACACTGAAGCTTTCTTT. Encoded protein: CASSDRGNTEAFF.

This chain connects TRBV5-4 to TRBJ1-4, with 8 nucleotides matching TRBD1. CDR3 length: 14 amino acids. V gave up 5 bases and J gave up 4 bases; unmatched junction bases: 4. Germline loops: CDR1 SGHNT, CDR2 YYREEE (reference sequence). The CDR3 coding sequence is TGTGCCAGCAGAGCAGGGGGCAATAATGAAAAACTGTTTTTT. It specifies CASRAGGNNEKLFF.

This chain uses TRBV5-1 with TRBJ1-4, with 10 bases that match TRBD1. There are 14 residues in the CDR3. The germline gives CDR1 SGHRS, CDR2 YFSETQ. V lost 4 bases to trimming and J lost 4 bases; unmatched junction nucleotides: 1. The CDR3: CASSGDRGNEKLFF. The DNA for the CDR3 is TGCGCCAGCAGCGGGGACAGGGGTAATGAAAAACTGTTTTTT.

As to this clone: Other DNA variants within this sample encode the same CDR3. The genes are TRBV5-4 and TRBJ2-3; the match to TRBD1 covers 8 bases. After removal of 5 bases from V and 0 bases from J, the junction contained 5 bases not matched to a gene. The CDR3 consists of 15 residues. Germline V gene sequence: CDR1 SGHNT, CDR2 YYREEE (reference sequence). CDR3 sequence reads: CASSYGQGSTDTQYF. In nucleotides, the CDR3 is TGTGCCAGCAGTTACGGACAGGGAAGCACAGATACGCAGTATTTT.

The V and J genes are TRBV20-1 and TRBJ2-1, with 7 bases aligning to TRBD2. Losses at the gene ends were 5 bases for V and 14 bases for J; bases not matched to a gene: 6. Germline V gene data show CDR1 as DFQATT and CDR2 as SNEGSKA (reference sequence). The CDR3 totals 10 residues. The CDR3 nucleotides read TGCAGTGCTTGGACTAGAAAGGAGTTCTTC. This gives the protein CSAWTRKEFF.